The following is a T cell receptor (beta chain) sequence with its context. From germline, CDR1 is SGHRS and CDR2 YFSETQ. After removal of 4 bases from V and 1 base from J, the junction contained 10 bases not matched to a gene. The CDR3 has 16 residues. The sample belongs to a study of blood T cell repertoires in COVID-19. Overall study: From the United States, Italy and Spain came samples of acute and convalescent COVID-19. The cDNA or gDNA used as material had been derived from T cells, B-cell-depleted T cells, or PBMCs.

In the authors' workflow: Scientists estimated how many nucleated cells there were by amplifying reference gene primers. Using immunoSEQ multiplex PCR, the repertoire was profiled, and TCRdb retains in-frame clones only, with some absent. From that table come the V and J calls and clone size; the DNA was used to work out D and trimming. The table records a few hundred thousand clones, around 80% of them present only once. The sample consisted of peripheral blood. The chain joins TRBV5-1 to TRBJ2-5; TRBD1 matches at 7 bases. This clonotype was sampled from a woman aged 45 to 65 with acute or convalescent COVID-19. CDR3 DNA: TGCGCCAGCAGCGTCACAGGGGCCCTGCTCCAAGAGACCCAGTACTTC. This gives the protein CASSVTGALLQETQYF.